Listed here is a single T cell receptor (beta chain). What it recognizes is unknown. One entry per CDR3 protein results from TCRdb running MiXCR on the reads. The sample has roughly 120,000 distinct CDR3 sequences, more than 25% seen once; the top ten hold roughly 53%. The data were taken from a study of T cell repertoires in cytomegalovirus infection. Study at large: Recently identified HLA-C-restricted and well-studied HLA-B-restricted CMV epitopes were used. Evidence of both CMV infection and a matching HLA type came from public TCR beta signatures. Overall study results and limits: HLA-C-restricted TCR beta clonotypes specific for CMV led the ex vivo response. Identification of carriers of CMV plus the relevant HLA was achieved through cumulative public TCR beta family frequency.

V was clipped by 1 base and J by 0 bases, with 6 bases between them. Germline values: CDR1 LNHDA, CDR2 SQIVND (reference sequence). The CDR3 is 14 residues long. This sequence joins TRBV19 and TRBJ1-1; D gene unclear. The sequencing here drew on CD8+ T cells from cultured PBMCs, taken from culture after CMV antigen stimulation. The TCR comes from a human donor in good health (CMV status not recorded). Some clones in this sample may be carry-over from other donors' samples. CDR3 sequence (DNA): TGTGCCAGTAGTATAGGAGTAGTGAACACTGAAGCTTTCTTT. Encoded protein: CASSIGVVNTEAFF.